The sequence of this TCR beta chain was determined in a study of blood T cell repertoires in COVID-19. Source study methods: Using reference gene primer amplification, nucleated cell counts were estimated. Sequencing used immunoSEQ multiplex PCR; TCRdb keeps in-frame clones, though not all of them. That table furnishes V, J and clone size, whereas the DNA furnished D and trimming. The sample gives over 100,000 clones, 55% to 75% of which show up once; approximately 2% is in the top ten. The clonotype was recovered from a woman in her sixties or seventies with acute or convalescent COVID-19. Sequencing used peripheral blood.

CDR3 in DNA: TGTGCCAGCAGCCCCGACGCGGGAGGGGGCTATGGCTACACCTTC. Translated, it gives CASSPDAGGGYGYTF. The chain links TRBV3-1 (or the pseudogene TRBV3-2) to TRBJ1-2; perhaps TRBD1 as D (6 bases). Per the germline V gene, CDR1 is LGHDT and CDR2 is YNNKEL (reference sequence). The V and J ends lost 4 bases and 4 bases respectively, with 16 bases between them. CDR3 length: 15 amino acids.